Below, 31 T cell receptor beta chains from the same sample are listed, as sequenced in a study of T cells after yellow fever vaccination. TCRdb itself ran the 5' RACE reads through MiXCR, one entry per CDR3 protein. The sample lists a few hundred thousand distinct CDR3 sequences; roughly 4.3% were seen once. The sequencing used PBMCs, collected 5 days after the yellow fever booster vaccination. These receptors all stem from a man between 18 and 29 years old who received the YFV17D yellow fever vaccine.

The V gene is TRBV7-8, the J gene TRBJ2-7; perhaps TRBD1 as D (6 bases). CDR3 size: 14 residues. Germline V CDR1 and CDR2: SGHVS, FQNEAQ. Trimming took off 5 bases at V and 5 bases at J, with 16 bases between the two ends. The CDR3 DNA reads as TGTGCCAGCAGCCCCCCGGACAGTTTCCACGAGCAGTACTTC. Translating it yields CASSPPDSFHEQYF.

V is TRBV5-1 and J is TRBJ1-2; TRBD1 aligns across 12 bases. V was pared by 3 bases and J by 0 bases, with 9 bases of the junction left unmatched. The CDR3 covers 18 residues. Per the germline V gene, CDR1 is SGHRS and CDR2 is YFSETQ. The DNA of the CDR3 is TGCGCCAGCAGCTGGGGCCCGGGACAGGGGGCTGCTAACTATGGCTACACCTTC. Its protein is CASSWGPGQGAANYGYTF.

This clonotype has at least ten counts. The chain links TRBV4-3 to TRBJ1-6, with D perhaps matching TRBD1 (5 bases). The CDR3 is made up of 14 amino acids. V lost 0 bases to trimming and J lost 8 bases, with 8 bases between them. Germline V gene sequence: CDR1 LGHNA, CDR2 YSLEER. As DNA, the CDR3 is TGCGCCAGCAGCCAAGAAGGAGGGGATTCACCCCTCCACTTT. It codes for CASSQEGGDSPLHF.

This clonotype showed up just a few times. The V gene is TRBV30, the J gene TRBJ1-2; 8 nucleotides line up with TRBD1. Germline CDR1 is GTSNPN and CDR2 is SVGIG (reference sequence). This CDR3 is 12 amino acids long. Trimming removed 2 bases from V and 5 bases from J; junction bases left unmatched: 1. CDR3 protein: CAWSWTGYGYTF. The CDR3 DNA sequence: TGTGCCTGGAGTTGGACAGGGTATGGCTACACCTTC.

This chain uses TRBV7-2 with TRBJ1-5; 9 bases match TRBD1. This CDR3 has 14 residues. CDR1 is SGHTA, CDR2 FQGNSA, per germline. J was trimmed by 4 bases and V by 5 bases; bases with no gene match: 3. DNA of the CDR3: TGTGCCAGCAGCCAAGGACAGGGGAATCAGCCCCAGCATTTT. As protein: CASSQGQGNQPQHF.

This chain links TRBV10-3 with TRBJ2-7; D is unresolved. The V gene's germline CDR1 is ENHRY and CDR2 SYGVKD. Trimming took off 3 bases at V and 3 bases at J, with 9 bases between the two ends. The length of the CDR3 is 13 residues. The CDR3 DNA reads TGTGCCATCAGTGAATTGGGAAGCTACGAGCAGTACGTC. Translation: CAISELGSYEQYV.

This clonotype came up many times. This chain joins TRBV20-1 and TRBJ1-3; 9 nucleotides match TRBD1. Unmatched junction bases numbered 5, after V lost 2 bases and J lost 6 bases. This CDR3 is 14 amino acids long. The germline V gene has CDR1 DFQATT and CDR2 SNEGSKA (reference sequence). The CDR3 reads CSARRRTGENTIYF. CDR3 sequence (DNA): TGCAGTGCTAGACGTCGGACAGGGGAAAACACCATATATTTT.

In this sample, this clonotype turned up many times. The V call is TRBV2, the J call TRBJ2-1; 7 nucleotides match TRBD2. CDR3 length equals 13 residues. In germline, CDR1 is SNHLY, CDR2 FYNNEI. After removal of 8 bases from V and 5 bases from J, the junction contained 6 bases not matched to a gene. CDR3 nucleotides: TGTGCCAGCGGGACTACTTCCGACAATGAGCAGTTCTTC. Protein: CASGTTSDNEQFF.

The table lists this clonotype with a few counts. The V gene is TRBV5-8, the J gene TRBJ2-2; D perhaps matches TRBD1 (6 bases). Trimming removed 0 bases at V and 2 bases at J, with 11 bases between. In germline, CDR1 is SGHTS, CDR2 YDEGEE. The CDR3 covers 16 residues. Here the CDR3 reads CASSLAGTYNTGELFF. The CDR3, as DNA: TGTGCCAGCAGCTTGGCCGGGACATACAACACCGGGGAGCTGTTTTTT.

This clonotype was picked up a small number of times. This chain connects TRBV5-1 to TRBJ2-1; D is perhaps TRBD2 (6 bases). The germline V gene has CDR1 SGHRS and CDR2 YFSETQ. Trimming stripped 5 bases from V and 8 bases from J, with 14 bases between. This CDR3 is 13 amino acids long. The CDR3 reads CASRGRWPDEQFF. CDR3 sequence (DNA): TGCGCCAGCAGGGGGAGGTGGCCCGATGAGCAGTTCTTC.

The sample holds a few counts of this clonotype. Here the CDR3 reads CASSEGVSYEQYV. The CDR3 DNA is TGTGCCAGCAGTGAAGGCGTGAGCTACGAGCAGTACGTC. This chain joins TRBV6-1 and TRBJ2-7, with D unresolved. Germline assignment: CDR1 MNHNS and CDR2 SASEGT. V was trimmed by 1 base and J by 3 bases, leaving 7 bases between them. The length of the CDR3 is 13 residues.

In its sample, this clonotype was seen many times. The chain combines TRBV29-1 with TRBJ1-1; no definite D call. The V end was cut by 1 base, the J end by 10 bases, with 13 bases between. This CDR3 region has 12 residues. Per the germline V gene, CDR1 is SQVTM and CDR2 is ANQGSEA. CDR3 in amino acids: CSVEVVRVRAFF. Here the CDR3 DNA reads TGCAGCGTTGAAGTAGTTAGGGTAAGAGCTTTCTTT.

This clonotype was seen a few times. The chain is built from TRBV10-3 and TRBJ2-7; no reliable D call. The CDR3 loop spans 14 amino acids. V shed 3 bases and J shed 6 bases, with 15 bases lying between them. In germline, CDR1 is ENHRY, CDR2 SYGVKD. CDR3 DNA: TGTGCCATCAGTGAACAACACCCTTGGGGCGAGCAGTACGTC. It specifies CAISEQHPWGEQYV.

V usage is TRBV20-1 and J usage is TRBJ2-5, with D uncertain. CDR1 and CDR2 from the germline V gene are DFQATT and SNEGSKA (reference sequence). Deletions cut 6 bases from V and 3 bases from J, with 11 bases between. This CDR3 comprises 12 residues. The CDR3 loop is CSALAAEETQYF. CDR3 DNA sequence: TGCAGTGCGCTGGCAGCTGAAGAGACCCAGTACTTC.

There are many counts of this clonotype. This chain connects TRBV25-1 to TRBJ2-1; D might be TRBD1 (6 bases). The ends were cut back, 6 bases at V and 3 bases at J, with 9 bases in the middle. The germline V gene has CDR1 MGHDK and CDR2 SYGVNS. The CDR3 runs to 13 residues. The DNA of the CDR3 is TGTGCCAGCAGGCTGGACAGCTACAATGAGCAGTTCTTC. Translated, it gives CASRLDSYNEQFF.

This clonotype was found many times. The rearrangement joins TRBV5-1 to TRBJ1-5; no clear D gene. The CDR3 is 13 amino acids. V lost 5 bases to trimming and J lost 5 bases, with 11 bases between them. Per the germline V gene, CDR1 is SGHRS and CDR2 is YFSETQ. The CDR3 protein is CASRGQPDQPQHF. CDR3 DNA: TGCGCCAGCAGAGGGCAACCCGATCAGCCCCAGCATTTT.

V usage is TRBV5-1 and J usage is TRBJ2-7, with a weak D call TRBD2 (5 bases). This CDR3 region has 15 residues. Germline loops: CDR1 SGHRS, CDR2 YFSETQ. Trimming removed 4 bases at V and 2 bases at J, with 16 bases between. The CDR3 sequence is CASSPEAALTYEQYF. In DNA, the CDR3 is TGCGCCAGCAGCCCGGAGGCGGCTCTCACCTACGAGCAGTACTTC.

This clonotype was counted a few times. The chain couples TRBV7-7 to TRBJ2-3, with unresolved D. CDR3 size: 13 residues. V was pared by 5 bases and J by 2 bases, with 8 bases between. Germline-derived CDR1 and CDR2 are SSHAT and FNYEAQ (reference sequence). The CDR3 sequence is CASSLTYTDTQYF. CDR3 nucleotides: TGTGCCAGCAGCCTAACTTACACAGATACGCAGTATTTT.

This clonotype was detected ten times or more. V and J are TRBV7-6 and TRBJ2-1, with 10 nucleotides matching TRBD2. The CDR3 runs 16 residues. Germline assignment: CDR1 SGHVS and CDR2 FNYEAQ. The junction had 8 bases not matched to a gene; V was cut back by 5 bases and J by 4 bases. CDR3 sequence (DNA): TGTGCCAGCAGCCATACGGGACTAGCGTTGTACAATGAGCAGTTCTTC. Amino acid sequence: CASSHTGLALYNEQFF.

This clonotype was observed a handful of times. The rearrangement joins TRBV7-2 to TRBJ2-3; 7 bases are a match to TRBD2. The CDR3 spans 18 residues. V shed 2 bases, J shed 0 bases, and the junction held 11 bases outside the gene matches. Per the germline V gene, CDR1 is SGHTA and CDR2 is FQGNSA. The CDR3 is CASSLNGPSGSSTDTQYF. The CDR3 coding sequence is TGTGCCAGCAGCTTAAATGGGCCTAGCGGATCTAGCACAGATACGCAGTATTTT.

This clonotype has more than one count but fewer than ten. The J gene is TRBJ1-5, the V gene TRBV20-1, with 7 bases matching TRBD1. The CDR3 covers 13 residues. J lost 5 bases, V lost 5 bases, and 6 bases had no gene match. Germline lookup yields CDR1 DFQATT and CDR2 SNEGSKA (reference sequence). CDR3 bases: TGCAGTGCTCAGGGGGGGATTCATCAGCCCCAGCATTTT. It translates to CSAQGGIHQPQHF.

V gene TRBV9 combines with J gene TRBJ1-1, with D hard to call. Trimming removed 2 bases from V and 5 bases from J, with 13 bases in between. Germline CDR1 is SGDLS and CDR2 is YYNGEE. This CDR3 contains 14 residues. CDR3 in amino acids: CASSVSPLGTEAFF. CDR3 in DNA: TGTGCCAGCAGCGTGAGCCCCTTGGGGACTGAAGCTTTCTTT.

This clonotype was counted between two and nine times. CDR3 nucleotides: TGTGCCAGCAGTGATAGCTCCTACAATGAGCAGTTCTTC. It specifies CASSDSSYNEQFF. The chain employs TRBV6-2 or TRBV6-3 and TRBJ2-1; D is uncertain. CDR3 length equals 13 residues. Trimming took 5 bases from V and 0 from J, leaving 5 bases between them. CDR1 and CDR2 from the germline V gene are MNHEY and SVGEGT.

Comments on this clonotype: One end of the junction fails to match germline, which may point to a read error. The chain joins TRBV2 to TRBJ1-6; possibly TRBD1 for D (5 bases). This CDR3 is built from 14 residues. CDR1 is SNHLY, CDR2 FYNNEI, per germline. The CDR3 loop is CASGDSSYNSPLHF. CDR3 nucleotides: TGTGCCAGCGGTGACAGCTCCTATAATTCACCCCTCCACTTT.

The gene calls are TRBV20-1 and TRBJ1-2; 7 nucleotides line up with TRBD1. The CDR3 is 14 residues long. Unmatched junction bases numbered 7, after V lost 2 bases and J lost 4 bases. Germline V gene sequence: CDR1 DFQATT, CDR2 SNEGSKA (reference sequence). The CDR3 here is CSARQGGRAYGYTF. CDR3 DNA: TGCAGTGCTAGACAGGGGGGGCGAGCCTATGGCTACACCTTC.

CDR3: CASSLLETGMAEQYF. In DNA form, the CDR3 reads TGTGCCAGCAGCCTACTCGAGACAGGGATGGCCGAGCAGTACTTC. The rearrangement links TRBV7-9 to TRBJ2-7, with TRBD1 matching 7 bases. V was pared by 5 bases and J by 6 bases, with 13 bases of the junction left unmatched. The CDR3 covers 15 residues. Germline loops: CDR1 SEHNR, CDR2 FQNEAQ (reference sequence).

This clonotype has only a few counts. V usage is TRBV15 and J usage is TRBJ2-1, with TRBD2 identical over 8 bases. Germline lookup yields CDR1 LNHNV and CDR2 YYDKDF (reference sequence). V lost 5 bases and J lost 7; bases outside the gene matches: 7. The CDR3 length is 14 residues. CDR3 loop: CATSGRGGRNEQFF. The CDR3 coding sequence is TGTGCCACCAGCGGTCGGGGGGGCCGTAATGAGCAGTTCTTC. Together with reference TRBV15 and TRBJ2-1, the CDR3 gives the full variable domain: DAMVIQNPRYQVTQFGKPVTLSCSQTLNHNVMYWYQQKSSQAPKLLFHYYDKDFNNEADTPDNFQSRRPNTSFCFLDIRSPGLGDTAMYLCATSGRGGRNEQFFGPGTRLTVL.

In nucleotides, the CDR3 is TGCGCCAGCAGCCTTCCAGCGGGGGGGCAGAATGAGCAGTTCTTC. Translated, it gives CASSLPAGGQNEQFF. This rearrangement joins TRBV4-3 to TRBJ2-1; 10 nucleotides line up with TRBD2. The germline V gene has CDR1 LGHNA and CDR2 YSLEER. J gave up 7 bases and V 4 bases, and 7 bases lay outside the gene matches. The CDR3 sequence is 15 residues long.

The chain links TRBV28 to TRBJ1-5; 10 bases are a match to TRBD1. Germline V gene sequence: CDR1 MDHEN, CDR2 SYDVKM. V shed 1 base and J 6 bases; nucleotides not matched to a gene: 3. The CDR3 is made up of 15 amino acids. The CDR3 loop is CASSLLTGGGQPQHF. The CDR3 DNA reads as TGTGCCAGCAGTTTATTGACAGGGGGCGGTCAGCCCCAGCATTTT.

The chain links TRBV5-6 to TRBJ2-2; D is perhaps TRBD1 or TRBD2 (5 bases each). Germline loops: CDR1 SGHDT, CDR2 YYEEEE. This CDR3 is built from 15 residues. V gave up 4 bases and J gave up 1 base, with 11 bases separating them. CDR3 sequence reads: CASSTGTMNTGELFF. As DNA, the CDR3 is TGTGCCAGCAGCACCGGGACGATGAACACCGGGGAGCTGTTTTTT.

The table lists this clonotype with a few counts. The CDR3 DNA sequence: TGTGCCAGCTCACCTCCCCGGACAGGGGACTATGGCTACACCTTC. Its translation is CASSPPRTGDYGYTF. V usage is TRBV18 and J usage is TRBJ1-2; 9 bases match TRBD1. The CDR3 runs to 15 residues. The germline V gene encodes CDR1 KGHSH and CDR2 LQKENI. Trimming cost V 3 bases and J 3 bases; bases outside gene matches: 5.